What follows are 21 T cell receptor beta chains derived from one specimen sequenced in a study of CD8 T cells in Susac syndrome. An amount of RNA that ranged from roughly 0.5 to 1 ug was reverse transcribed with random hexamers. TCRdb fed the immunoSEQ multiplex PCR reads into MiXCR, producing one record per CDR3 protein. The sample records roughly 120,000 distinct CDR3 sequences, roughly 93% being singletons. Sample: CD8+ T cells from PBMCs. The receptors were sampled from a human donor with multiple sclerosis.

V gene TRBV27 combines with J gene TRBJ2-1; weak D call: TRBD1 (6 bases). This CDR3 is built from 14 residues. Germline lookup yields CDR1 MNHEY and CDR2 SMNVEV (reference sequence). Trimming left V 2 bases short and J 6 bases short, with 11 bases between. CDR3 DNA: TGTGCCAGCAGTTTAACGTTAGGGGGCAATGAGCAGTTCTTC. It is translated as CASSLTLGGNEQFF.

The chain uses TRBV29-1 and TRBJ2-1; D gene uncertain. The CDR3 length is 15 residues. Per germline, CDR1 SQVTM and CDR2 ANQGSEA. With 2 bases removed from V and 0 bases from J, the gap between germline ends came to 11 bases. Here the CDR3 DNA reads TGCAGCGTTGAATTAGGAGACCGCTCCTACAATGAGCAGTTCTTC. It specifies CSVELGDRSYNEQFF.

The genes are TRBV28 and TRBJ2-7; D gene ambiguous. Trimming stripped 3 bases from V and 4 bases from J, with 10 bases between. The germline V gene has CDR1 MDHEN and CDR2 SYDVKM. The CDR3 is made up of 13 amino acids. The CDR3 reads CASSLARRYEQYF. CDR3 in DNA: TGTGCCAGCAGTTTGGCCAGGAGATACGAGCAGTACTTC.

V usage is TRBV5-6 and J usage is TRBJ2-3; D might be TRBD1 or TRBD2, each matching 5 bases. The length of the CDR3 is 16 residues. Germline V gives CDR1 SGHDT, CDR2 YYEEEE. The germline V and J ends were trimmed by 2 bases and 4 bases, with 17 bases remaining between them. The CDR3 loop is CASSFTEGRGPDTQYF. CDR3 in DNA: TGTGCCAGCAGCTTCACCGAGGGGCGCGGGCCAGATACGCAGTATTTT.

The chain has TRBV2 and TRBJ2-4; TRBD2 matches 11 bases. V trimming: 6 bases; J trimming: 8 bases; junction bases outside the gene matches: 15. Germline CDR1 and CDR2: SNHLY and FYNNEI. This CDR3 is built from 17 residues. The CDR3 reads CASSEAGTSGPAYIQYF. In nucleotides, the CDR3 is TGTGCCAGCAGCGAGGCCGGGACTAGCGGTCCCGCTTACATTCAGTACTTC.

The gene calls are TRBV6-2 or TRBV6-3 and TRBJ2-5; D remains unclear. The CDR3 covers 14 residues. The V gene lost 2 bases and the J gene lost 5 bases, with 12 bases spanning the gap. Germline loops: CDR1 MNHEY, CDR2 SVGEGT. This CDR3 is CASSYGSLRETQYF. The CDR3 bases are TGTGCCAGCAGTTACGGCTCCCTCCGGGAGACCCAGTACTTC.

The chain is built from TRBV25-1 and TRBJ1-1; maybe TRBD1 (6 bases). The CDR3 extends over 15 amino acids. Trimming left V 4 bases short and J 3 bases short, with 15 bases between. CDR1 is MGHDK and CDR2 is SYGVNS in the germline V gene. Here the CDR3 reads CASSGSLEGDTEAFF. The CDR3, as DNA: TGTGCCAGCAGTGGATCGTTGGAGGGGGACACTGAAGCTTTCTTT.

The chain links TRBV10-3 to TRBJ2-1; D gene uncertain. This CDR3 comprises 13 residues. The germline V and J ends were trimmed by 3 bases and 3 bases, with 6 bases remaining between them. Germline V CDR1 and CDR2: ENHRY, SYGVKD. The CDR3 region is CAISDGNYNEQFF. CDR3 DNA: TGTGCCATCAGTGATGGGAACTACAATGAGCAGTTCTTC.

The chain joins TRBV5-1 to TRBJ2-7; 13 nucleotides match TRBD2. CDR3 length: 17 amino acids. CDR1 and CDR2 (germline): SGHRS, YFSETQ. With 4 bases clipped from V and 0 bases from J, the junction kept 7 bases outside the gene matches. Here the CDR3 DNA reads TGCGCCAGCAGCCCGGGACTAGCGGGAAGAAGCTCCTACGAGCAGTACGTC. Translation: CASSPGLAGRSSYEQYV.

V usage is TRBV14 and J usage is TRBJ1-2; the D is unclear. The V gene lost 0 bases and the J gene lost 5 bases, with 13 bases spanning the gap. This CDR3 contains 15 residues. Germline V CDR1 and CDR2: SGHDN, FVKESK. CDR3 residues: CASSQEWSTPYGYTF. CDR3 nucleotides: TGTGCCAGCAGCCAAGAGTGGTCTACTCCGTATGGCTACACCTTC.

The gene calls are TRBV5-1 and TRBJ2-1; no reliable D call. The germline V gene has CDR1 SGHRS and CDR2 YFSETQ. Trimming removed 0 bases from V and 0 bases from J, with 10 bases in between. CDR3 size: 16 residues. In nucleotides, the CDR3 is TGCGCCAGCAGCTTGGAAGGGATTAGCTCCTACAATGAGCAGTTCTTC. Encoded protein: CASSLEGISSYNEQFF.

The rearrangement links TRBV20-1 to TRBJ2-3; D not certain. There are 15 residues in the CDR3. Per germline, CDR1 DFQATT and CDR2 SNEGSKA (reference sequence). Trimming pared 2 bases from V and 2 bases from J, leaving 14 bases between. The CDR3 sequence is CSARLSRAPTDTQYF. In DNA form, the CDR3 reads TGCAGTGCTAGACTGTCTAGGGCACCCACAGATACGCAGTATTTT.

This clonotype was counted once. The chain uses TRBV27 and TRBJ2-7; 10 bases match TRBD1. V lost 5 bases and J lost 7; bases outside the gene matches: 8. There are 14 residues in the CDR3. Germline lookup yields CDR1 MNHEY and CDR2 SMNVEV (reference sequence). CDR3 amino acids: CASSTDRGYGEQYF. CDR3 nucleotides: TGTGCCAGCAGTACGGACAGGGGGTATGGTGAGCAGTACTTC.

The gene calls are TRBV20-1 and TRBJ2-7; D call uncertain. Deletions cut 3 bases from V and 2 bases from J, with 8 bases between. Germline V gene data show CDR1 as DFQATT and CDR2 as SNEGSKA (reference sequence). The CDR3 covers 12 residues. The CDR3 DNA reads as TGCAGTGCTAGTAAGGGAACCTACGAGCAGTACGTC. It specifies CSASKGTYEQYV.

The rearrangement links TRBV5-1 to TRBJ1-1; 7 bases agree with TRBD1. From germline, CDR1 is SGHRS and CDR2 YFSETQ. The CDR3 contains 15 residues. V shed 4 bases and J 5 bases; nucleotides not matched to a gene: 11. CDR3 residues: CASSPEYRGGTEAFF. CDR3 in DNA: TGCGCCAGCAGCCCGGAATACAGGGGAGGGACTGAAGCTTTCTTT. Based on the CDR3 plus reference TRBV5-1 and TRBJ1-1, the full variable domain is KAGVTQTPRYLIKTRGQQVTLSCSPISGHRSVSWYQQTPGQGLQFLFEYFSETQRNKGNFPGRFSGRQFSNSRSEMNVSTLELGDSALYLCASSPEYRGGTEAFFGQGTRLTVV.

This clonotype was detected once. The chain combines TRBV20-1 with TRBJ2-7; no reliable D call. V lost 0 bases to trimming and J lost 12 bases, with 12 bases between them. The length of the CDR3 is 11 residues. Germline CDR1 is DFQATT and CDR2 is SNEGSKA (reference sequence). The CDR3 protein is CSARDHISGYF. CDR3 coding DNA: TGCAGTGCTAGAGATCATATATCGGGGTACTTC.

This rearrangement joins TRBV3-1 to TRBJ2-4; D gene unclear. Between the trimmed V and J ends, which lost 4 bases and 5 bases, there was a span of 12 bases. Germline CDR1 is LGHDT and CDR2 is YNNKEL (reference sequence). CDR3 length: 14 residues. CDR3 bases: TGTGCCAGCAGCCCCGAAGCCCCACAAAACATTCAGTACTTC. It is translated as CASSPEAPQNIQYF.

The V and J genes are TRBV3-1 and TRBJ2-1; D is unclear. The CDR3 covers 15 residues. Per the germline V gene, CDR1 is LGHDT and CDR2 is YNNKEL (reference sequence). The germline V and J ends were trimmed by 4 bases and 2 bases, with 12 bases remaining between them. CDR3 in DNA: TGTGCCAGCAGCCTCACTAAAGGGACCTACAATGAGCAGTTCTTC. Encoded protein: CASSLTKGTYNEQFF.

The gene calls are TRBV7-8 and TRBJ2-3, with 13 positions matching TRBD2. V gave up 1 base and J gave up 9 bases; unmatched junction bases: 4. The germline V gene encodes CDR1 SGHVS and CDR2 FQNEAQ. The CDR3 covers 15 residues. The CDR3 sequence is CASSLGTSGGVTQYF. In DNA, the CDR3 is TGTGCCAGCAGCTTAGGGACTAGCGGGGGAGTAACGCAGTATTTT. Using reference TRBV7-8 and TRBJ2-3 for the parts outside the CDR3, the full variable domain is GAGVSQSPRYKVAKRGQDVALRCDPISGHVSLFWYQQALGQGPEFLTYFQNEAQLDKSGLPSDRFFAERPEGSVSTLKIQRTQQEDSAVYLCASSLGTSGGVTQYFGPGTRLTVL.

This sequence joins TRBV4-1 and TRBJ2-2, with TRBD1 identical over 9 bases. CDR3 length: 16 amino acids. Trimming removed 0 bases from V and 7 bases from J; junction bases left unmatched: 6. Germline-derived CDR1 and CDR2 are MGHRA and YSYEKL. Written as DNA, the CDR3 is TGCGCCAGCAGCCAAGAGGGACAGGGATCGGTCGGGGAGCTGTTTTTT. Translating it yields CASSQEGQGSVGELFF.

This clonotype was seen once. The CDR3 sequence: CASSLCSETQYF. The CDR3 coding sequence is TGTGCCAGCAGTTTATGTTCTGAGACCCAGTACTTC. This chain links TRBV27 with TRBJ2-5; the D is unclear. Germline loops: CDR1 MNHEY, CDR2 SMNVEV (reference sequence). With 1 base removed from V and 5 bases from J, the gap between germline ends came to 5 bases. CDR3 length: 12 amino acids.